Here is one T cell receptor beta chain with its context. This record comes from a study of shared clonotypes between healthy human individuals. Using immunoSEQ multiplex PCR, the repertoire was profiled, and TCRdb retains in-frame clones only, with some absent. Among under 200,000 clones listed, around 93% were seen once. This TCR derives from a woman aged 25 to 45 in good health. Sequenced material: naive CD4+ T cells sorted from blood. As for subset: CD45RA+ positively selected.

DNA of the CDR3: TGCGCCAGCAGCTTGATGGGCGAGCAGTACTTC. This sequence encodes CASSLMGEQYF. The J gene is TRBJ2-7, the V gene TRBV5-1, with D uncertain. With 1 base removed from V and 6 bases from J, the gap between germline ends came to 5 bases. This CDR3 contains 11 residues. Germline CDR1 and CDR2: SGHRS and YFSETQ.